This entry features one T cell receptor beta chain sequence. No antigen is known for it. The repertoire was sequenced with immunoSEQ multiplex PCR; TCRdb's copy has only in-frame clones and lacks some. This sample yields some 98,000 clones, of which more than 75% are seen a single time; under 35% belongs to the top ten. CDR1 GTSNPN and CDR2 SVGIG come from the germline V gene (reference sequence). Between the trimmed V and J ends, which lost 2 bases and 0 bases, there was a span of 18 bases. The CDR3 has 17 residues. The data derive from a study of cytotoxic CD8 clonotypes in ibrutinib-treated CLL. About the research overall: After median about 5.5 years, approximately 15 stayed in remission, about 12 progressed; responses some 25 partial, 2 complete. Samples showed on average around 230,000 productive templates and approximately 94,000 productive rearrangements. Whole-study results and caveats: Public clonotypes proved infrequent, and on treatment they shrank or remained steady. Baseline clonality, above age-matched healthy donor levels, tracked circulating CD8+ T-cell counts.

The starting material was PBMCs, obtained after 12 months of ibrutinib treatment. The rearrangement joins TRBV30 to TRBJ2-3; D unresolved. The TCR was taken from a human donor with chronic lymphocytic leukemia. The DNA of the CDR3 is TGTGCCTGGAGTATCCCCCCCCAGTACACTAGCACAGATACGCAGTATTTT. Translated, it gives CAWSIPPQYTSTDTQYF. The complete variable domain, with remaining parts taken from reference TRBV30 and TRBJ2-3, reads SQTIHQWPATLVQPVGSPLSLECTVEGTSNPNLYWYRQAAGRGLQLLFYSVGIGQISSEVPQNLSASRPQDRQFILSSKKLLLSDSGFYLCAWSIPPQYTSTDTQYFGPGTRLTVL.